The present entry profiles one TCR beta chain with its context. The sample belongs to a study of blood T cells in healthy people across ages. The CDR3 runs to 15 residues. Germline CDR1 is MNHEY and CDR2 is SMNVEV (reference sequence). A second PCR, run for about 7 to 12 cycles, used a sample-barcoded 5' primer plus a J-beta primer mix. Via MiXCR, TCRdb re-called the 5' RACE reads, giving one row per CDR3 protein. Here the sample spans some 900,000 distinct CDR3 sequences, about 44% being singletons. This clonotype originated in a man between 25 and 39 years old in good health. The chain joins TRBV27 to TRBJ2-4; TRBD2 matches 10 bases. The end of the DNA aligns better with TRBJ2-7, so the J call may be wrong. Sequenced sample: blood. CDR3 amino acids: CASSPELAGTYEQYF. The CDR3 coding sequence is TGTGCCAGCAGTCCCGAACTAGCGGGGACCTACGAGCAGTACTTC.